This TCR beta chain is drawn from a study of T cells in narcolepsy. Whole-study context: Patients with NT1 or NT2 and healthy control donors were enrolled. General study results and limits: Reportedly, autoreactive clonotypes were serially detected in patients' blood but not controls'. Same-patient CSF and blood CD4+ T cell clonotypes included HCRT-specific and TRIB2-specific autoreactive ones. Some memory CD4+ repertoires had no autoreactive clone sequences.

Clones were sequenced by immunoSEQ multiplex PCR, and TCRdb holds only the in-frame ones, with some missing. The sample lists around 22,000 clones; around 80% were seen once. There are a few counts of this clone. Its cognate antigen is unknown. Sequenced sample: memory (CD45RA-) CD4+ T cells from blood. This sequence was found in a human donor in good health.

Here the CDR3 reads CASSYTYEQYF. The CDR3 DNA follows: TGTGCCAGCAGTTACACCTACGAGCAGTACTTC. V gene TRBV6-5 combines with J gene TRBJ2-7; unclear D gene. V gave up 2 bases and J gave up 2 bases, with 1 base separating them. Germline-derived CDR1 and CDR2 are MNHEY and SVGAGI. CDR3 length: 11 residues.